These 10 T cell receptor beta chains share one sample of origin, sequenced in a study of neurological immune-mediated disorders. In TCRdb, the 5' RACE reads were re-called with MiXCR into one record per CDR3 protein. Among about 70,000 distinct CDR3 sequences listed, approximately 5% were seen once. The sample comprised PBMCs. Every receptor here comes from a woman between 70 and 85 years old with multiple sclerosis.

This clonotype was detected ten times or more. The chain has TRBV5-1 and TRBJ2-5; D is uncertain. Germline CDR1 SGHRS, CDR2 YFSETQ. The CDR3 length is 15 residues. V was clipped by 0 bases and J by 3 bases, with 12 bases between them. CDR3 bases: TGCGCCAGCAGCTTGGTACCGACTGAAGAAGAGACCCAGTACTTC. Translating gives CASSLVPTEEETQYF.

This clonotype has at least ten counts. CDR3 sequence reads: CAISEESGRGNNEQFF. The CDR3 coding sequence is TGTGCCATCAGTGAGGAGAGCGGGAGAGGGAACAATGAGCAGTTCTTC. This chain joins TRBV10-3 and TRBJ2-1; 8 bases agree with TRBD2. The CDR3 runs to 16 residues. Germline CDR1 and CDR2: ENHRY and SYGVKD. The V segment lost 2 bases and the J segment 5 bases; nucleotides outside the gene matches: 8.

In its sample, this clonotype was seen many times. The chain has TRBV6-2 or TRBV6-3 and TRBJ2-7, with D possibly being TRBD1 (6 bases). The V and J ends lost 2 bases and 2 bases respectively, with 10 bases between them. Germline CDR1 reads MNHEY; CDR2 reads SVGEGT. This CDR3 spans 14 amino acids. CDR3 sequence: CASSYGGQAYEQYF. The CDR3 DNA follows: TGTGCCAGCAGTTACGGGGGACAAGCCTACGAGCAGTACTTC.

This clonotype showed up many times. The chain joins TRBV12-3 or TRBV12-4 to TRBJ2-1; TRBD2 aligns across 11 bases. The V segment lost 7 bases and the J segment 9 bases; nucleotides outside the gene matches: 11. The length of the CDR3 is 15 residues. CDR3 region: CASTSSTSGTLEQFF. For the CDR3, the DNA is TGTGCCAGCACCTCATCGACTAGCGGGACGCTTGAGCAGTTCTTC.

This clonotype was counted many times. The V gene is TRBV7-2, the J gene TRBJ1-5; a possible D gene is TRBD1 (6 bases). The CDR3 sequence is 14 residues long. V was clipped by 7 bases and J by 6 bases, with 16 bases between them. CDR1 SGHTA and CDR2 FQGNSA come from the germline V gene. Here the CDR3 reads CASTPGQGSQPQHF. The CDR3 DNA reads TGTGCCAGCACCCCTGGGCAGGGGAGTCAGCCCCAGCATTTT.

This clonotype was recorded many times. The chain combines TRBV6-1 with TRBJ1-3; D might be TRBD1 (5 bases). This CDR3 spans 16 amino acids. Germline CDR1 is MNHNS and CDR2 is SASEGT. Trimming stripped 7 bases from V and 2 bases from J, with 18 bases between. This CDR3 is CASTKLRDAAGNTIYF. CDR3 DNA: TGTGCCAGCACTAAGCTCCGGGACGCAGCTGGAAACACCATATATTTT.

There are many counts of this clonotype. The chain joins TRBV4-2 to TRBJ2-5, with a weak D call TRBD1 (5 bases). The CDR3 is made up of 16 amino acids. The V end lost 0 bases, the J end lost 4 bases, and 15 bases lay between the germline ends. Per germline, CDR1 LGHNA and CDR2 YNFKEQ. The CDR3 DNA reads TGTGCCAGCAGCCAAGAGAGGACACCAGGGATAGAGACCCAGTACTTC. Translated: CASSQERTPGIETQYF.

This clonotype was observed many times. The chain carries TRBV9 and TRBJ1-1; D remains unclear. The germline gives CDR1 SGDLS, CDR2 YYNGEE. Trimming stripped 4 bases from V and 2 bases from J, with 18 bases between. The CDR3 totals 16 residues. CDR3 sequence reads: CASSPASSTLNTEAFF. CDR3 sequence (DNA): TGTGCCAGCAGCCCGGCGAGCAGCACACTTAACACTGAAGCTTTCTTT.

This chain uses TRBV20-1 with TRBJ2-3; TRBD1 agrees at 10 bases. This CDR3 region has 16 residues. CDR1 is DFQATT and CDR2 is SNEGSKA in the germline V gene (reference sequence). V trimming: 6 bases; J trimming: 2 bases; junction bases outside the gene matches: 11. CDR3 residues: CSAPTGGRILTDTQYF. The CDR3 region has the DNA TGCAGTGCCCCGACAGGGGGCCGAATTCTCACAGATACGCAGTATTTT.

This clonotype was recorded at least ten times. The J gene is TRBJ2-5, the V gene TRBV5-1, with D possibly being TRBD1 (6 bases). The V gene's germline CDR1 is SGHRS and CDR2 YFSETQ. The CDR3 length is 16 residues. Deletions cut 4 bases from V and 1 base from J, with 17 bases between. CDR3 in amino acids: CASSGGYGSGQETQYF. The CDR3 bases are TGCGCCAGCAGCGGGGGCTACGGGTCTGGCCAAGAGACCCAGTACTTC.